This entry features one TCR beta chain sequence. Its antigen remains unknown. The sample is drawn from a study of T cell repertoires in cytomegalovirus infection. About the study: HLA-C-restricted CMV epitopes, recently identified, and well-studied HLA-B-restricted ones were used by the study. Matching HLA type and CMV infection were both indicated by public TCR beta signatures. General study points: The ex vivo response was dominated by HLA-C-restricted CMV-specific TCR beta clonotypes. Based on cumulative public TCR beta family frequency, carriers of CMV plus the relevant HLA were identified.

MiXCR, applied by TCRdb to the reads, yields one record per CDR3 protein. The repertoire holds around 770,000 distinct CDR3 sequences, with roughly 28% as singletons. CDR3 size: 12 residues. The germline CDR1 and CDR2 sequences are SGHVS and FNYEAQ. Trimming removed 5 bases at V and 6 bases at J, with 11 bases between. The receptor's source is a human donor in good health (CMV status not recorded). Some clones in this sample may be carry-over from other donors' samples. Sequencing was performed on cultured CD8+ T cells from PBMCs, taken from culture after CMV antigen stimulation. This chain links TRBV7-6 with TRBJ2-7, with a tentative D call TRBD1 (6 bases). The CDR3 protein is CASSDGTFEQYV. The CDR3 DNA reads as TGTGCCAGCAGCGATGGGACATTCGAGCAGTACGTC.